This TCR beta chain was identified during a study of cytomegalovirus exposure and HLA in healthy donors. Study-wide results and limits: Being productive about 87% or about 30% of the time was typical of most TCR beta V segments in an earlier analysis. It was reported that TCR beta sequences correctly inferred the HLA-A and HLA-B alleles for most subjects. Immune exposure information available was restricted to CMV serostatus.

CDR1 is SGHTA, CDR2 FQGNSA, per germline. Germline trimming cut 6 bases from V and 2 bases from J; bases unmatched to any gene: 6. The CDR3 is made up of 15 amino acids. To note about this clone: Its specificity is unknown.

The PCR made use of 60 Vbeta and 13 Jbeta primers. Generated by immunoSEQ multiplex PCR, the TCRdb table keeps only in-frame clones and is missing some. The table lists over 100,000 clones, around 80% of them singletons. The source is a female donor in good health and CMV-seronegative. The sample comprised PBMCs. The chain carries TRBV7-2 and TRBJ2-1; TRBD1 matches 8 bases. CDR3 protein: CASSSGGFPYNEQFF. CDR3 bases: TGTGCCAGCAGTTCAGGGGGCTTTCCCTACAATGAGCAGTTCTTC.